Included here is one T cell receptor (beta chain) sequence, with context. What it binds is not known. RNA was isolated and reverse transcribed to cDNA, the sequencing template. Clones were sequenced by immunoSEQ multiplex PCR, and TCRdb holds only the in-frame ones, with some missing. Of under 250,000 clones in the sample, around three fifths were seen once. The sample originates from a study of CD8+ T cells in alopecia areata. As for the study in general: Treatment comprised oral tofacitinib, 5 to 10 mg twice daily, in treated patients.

The CDR3 extends over 16 amino acids. CDR1 and CDR2 from the germline V gene are WNHNN and SYGVQD (reference sequence). V lost 0 bases and J 1 base, leaving 11 bases between the germline ends. Findings of the study overall: Researchers report lesional scalp, most notably alopecia totalis/universalis, outstripped normal scalp in clonality. Scalp specimens additionally yield sequences from normal skin's resident alphabeta T cells. Clarity of TCR sharing across patients fell short of that in mice, possibly HLA-related.

The source of this sequence is a human donor with alopecia areata. This specimen consisted of CD4+ T cells sorted from blood, obtained at week 0. The J gene is TRBJ2-3, the V gene TRBV10-1; D remains unclear. The CDR3 loop is CASSESGLVGTDTQYF. The CDR3 nucleotides are TGCGCCAGCAGTGAGTCAGGCCTGGTGGGCACAGATACGCAGTATTTT.